Each of the 19 T cell receptor beta chains below was sequenced from the same sample in a study of blood T cell repertoires in COVID-19 (dated by TCRdb to 2018 to 2021). The library was prepared using the immunoSEQ multiplex PCR assay. What TCRdb holds here is the immuneACCESS table cut down to in-frame rearrangements. Part of the clones is not present; checked against another copy, under half of the missing clones reflect an unresolved V gene, and the others are unexplained. This sample gives around 98,000 clones in total; around nine tenths of them show up just once. In total, the top ten clones hold more than 4.5% of the sample. Source material: peripheral blood. The receptors derive from a man between 65 and 85 years old with acute or convalescent COVID-19.

A word on this clone: A junction boundary mismatches the germline segment, possibly from a read error. V gene TRBV7-7 combines with J gene TRBJ2-2; possible D gene TRBD1, 6 bases. CDR3 length: 16 amino acids. Per the germline V gene, CDR1 is SSHAT and CDR2 is FNYEAQ (reference sequence). Written as DNA, the CDR3 is TGTGCTAGCAGCCCAAGACAGGACCCGAACACCGGGGAGCTGTTTTTT. Amino acids: CASSPRQDPNTGELFF.

The rearrangement uses TRBV7-9 and TRBJ1-2, with D uncertain. Trimming cost V 3 bases and J 4 bases, with 12 bases left between them. Germline-derived CDR1 and CDR2 are SEHNR and FQNEAQ (reference sequence). The CDR3 runs 14 residues. The CDR3 DNA reads TGTGCCAGCAGCTTCGAGGCTTCAAGCTATGGCTACACCTTC. This sequence encodes CASSFEASSYGYTF.

The rearrangement joins TRBV6-5 to TRBJ2-2; possible D gene TRBD2, 5 bases. Germline lookup yields CDR1 MNHEY and CDR2 SVGAGI. This CDR3 has 15 residues. V was shortened by 2 bases and J by 2 bases, with 9 bases between the two germline ends. The DNA for the CDR3 is TGTGCCAGCAGTTACGAGACTACCAACACCGGGGAGCTGTTTTTT. As protein: CASSYETTNTGELFF.

The table lists this clone with a count of one. This chain joins TRBV19 and TRBJ2-3; 9 bases map to TRBD2. V shed 5 bases, J shed 2 bases, and the junction held 11 bases outside the gene matches. The length of the CDR3 is 17 residues. Germline V CDR1 and CDR2: LNHDA, SQIVND (reference sequence). CDR3 protein: CASSPLIERGDTDTQYF. As DNA, the CDR3 is TGTGCCAGTAGTCCCCTGATCGAGCGGGGGGACACAGATACGCAGTATTTT.

This clone was seen a single time. The chain uses TRBV15 and TRBJ1-4; D gene ambiguous. Trimming left V 3 bases short and J 5 bases short, with 13 bases between. Looked up from germline, CDR1 is LNHNV and CDR2 is YYDKDF (reference sequence). This CDR3 comprises 15 residues. DNA of the CDR3: TGTGCCACCAGCAGCGGGGTTGCGGGAAATGAAAAACTGTTTTTT. This translates into CATSSGVAGNEKLFF.

The rearrangement links TRBV11-2 to TRBJ2-3; 8 nucleotides agree with TRBD1. The CDR3 is 15 residues long. Germline CDR1 is SGHAT and CDR2 is FQNNGV. Trimming cost V 4 bases and J 4 bases; bases outside gene matches: 7. Here the CDR3 reads CASSSQGAQADTQYF. The CDR3 bases are TGTGCCAGCAGCTCCCAGGGGGCGCAGGCAGATACGCAGTATTTT. The variable domain in full, completed from reference TRBV11-2 and TRBJ2-3, reads EAGVAQSPRYKIIEKRQSVAFWCNPISGHATLYWYQQILGQGPKLLIQFQNNGVVDDSQLPKDRFSAERLKGVDSTLKIQPAKLEDSAVYLCASSSQGAQADTQYFGPGTRLTVL.

This rearrangement joins TRBV29-1 to TRBJ2-1; 11 bases are shared with TRBD2. CDR3 length: 14 amino acids. Trimming cost V 7 bases and J 5 bases; bases outside gene matches: 7. Per the germline V gene, CDR1 is SQVTM and CDR2 is ANQGSEA. The CDR3 DNA follows: TGCAGCGGTCTACTAGCGGGGGAAAACAATGAGCAGTTCTTC. Amino acid sequence: CSGLLAGENNEQFF.

This rearrangement joins TRBV3-1 (or the pseudogene TRBV3-2) to TRBJ1-2; 8 bases are a match to TRBD1. V shed 1 base and J 4 bases; nucleotides not matched to a gene: 5. The germline V gene has CDR1 LGHDT and CDR2 YNNKEL (reference sequence). This CDR3 has 15 residues. The CDR3 region has the DNA TGTGCCAGCAGCCAAGTAAGACAGGGGCCCTATGGCTACACCTTC. Amino acids: CASSQVRQGPYGYTF.

The rearrangement uses TRBV11-2 and TRBJ2-4; D is undetermined. The CDR3 has 12 residues. Germline CDR1 and CDR2: SGHAT and FQNNGV. Trimming stripped 5 bases from V and 7 bases from J, with 9 bases between. The CDR3 reads CASSPAGNIQYF. The CDR3 DNA is TGTGCCAGCAGCCCCGCCGGGAACATTCAGTACTTC.

The chain carries TRBV4-1 and TRBJ1-4; tentatively, D is TRBD1 (6 bases). Between the trimmed V and J ends, which lost 2 bases and 7 bases, there was a span of 17 bases. CDR3 length: 16 residues. Germline V gene lookup returns CDR1 MGHRA and CDR2 YSYEKL. CDR3: CASSQTPPGAGEKLFF. For the CDR3, the DNA is TGCGCCAGCAGCCAAACCCCGCCAGGGGCAGGTGAAAAACTGTTTTTT.

V and J are TRBV27 and TRBJ2-2; weak D call: TRBD1 (6 bases). This CDR3 is built from 16 residues. V lost 2 bases, J lost 0 bases, and 10 bases lay in between. From germline, CDR1 is MNHEY and CDR2 SMNVEV (reference sequence). The DNA of the CDR3 is TGTGCCAGCAGTTTACCCAGGGGCGCGAACACCGGGGAGCTGTTTTTT. This translates into CASSLPRGANTGELFF.

This clone was observed a few times. The rearrangement joins TRBV6-5 to TRBJ1-3; no reliable D call. With 6 bases removed from V and 4 bases from J, the gap between germline ends came to 13 bases. Per germline, CDR1 MNHEY and CDR2 SVGAGI. This CDR3 is 14 amino acids long. The CDR3 reads CASSDRGVGNTIYF. CDR3 nucleotides: TGTGCCAGCAGCGACCGAGGAGTAGGAAACACCATATATTTT.

This chain uses TRBV28 with TRBJ1-1; D possibly corresponds to TRBD1 (6 bases). V gave up 1 base and J gave up 11 bases, with 20 bases separating them. Germline V gene sequence: CDR1 MDHEN, CDR2 SYDVKM. There are 15 residues in the CDR3. The CDR3 protein is CASSLSTGDLARAFF. The CDR3 DNA reads TGTGCCAGCAGTTTATCGACAGGCGATCTCGCTAGGGCTTTCTTT.

This clone was found once. The rearrangement uses TRBV30 and TRBJ1-5; maybe TRBD1 (5 bases). Germline CDR1 is GTSNPN and CDR2 is SVGIG (reference sequence). The V end lost 1 base, the J end lost 3 bases, and 10 bases lay between the germline ends. The CDR3 is 14 amino acids. CDR3 nucleotides: TGTGCCTGGAGTGAACGGGGGGACAATCAGCCCCAGCATTTT. Its translation: CAWSERGDNQPQHF.

This chain links TRBV21-1 with TRBJ1-6; the table's D call, TRBD1, was not checked against the DNA. TRBV21-1 represents a pseudogene. The CDR3 length is 13 residues. CDR3 bases: TGTGCCAGCAGCACCAACAGGAATTCACCCCTCCACTTT. Residues: CASSTNRNSPLHF.

The table lists this clone with a count of one. The J gene is TRBJ2-4, the V gene TRBV28, with 7 bases identical to TRBD2. This CDR3 region has 17 residues. The trim removed 4 bases at V and 0 bases at J, leaving 9 bases unmatched. The germline gives CDR1 MDHEN, CDR2 SYDVKM. The CDR3 DNA is TGTGCCAGCAGTTCCCGGGGAGGGGCTAAAGCCAAAAACATTCAGTACTTC. Translation: CASSSRGGAKAKNIQYF.

The chain uses TRBV9 and TRBJ1-1, with D possibly matching TRBD1 (5 bases). Germline lookup yields CDR1 SGDLS and CDR2 YYNGEE. Between the trimmed V and J ends, which lost 0 bases and 6 bases, there was a span of 15 bases. There are 15 residues in the CDR3. CDR3 region: CASSVVEGIYAEAFF. CDR3 sequence (DNA): TGTGCCAGCAGCGTAGTGGAGGGGATCTACGCTGAAGCTTTCTTT.

The CDR3 sequence: CASSEATVLQPQHF. CDR3 nucleotides: TGTGCCAGCAGTGAAGCTACGGTTTTACAGCCCCAGCATTTT. The V and J genes are TRBV6-1 and TRBJ1-5; D gene uncertain. Trimming removed 0 bases from V and 7 bases from J, with 10 bases in between. Germline V gives CDR1 MNHNS, CDR2 SASEGT. The CDR3 totals 14 residues.

The chain recombines TRBV24-1 with TRBJ1-4; TRBD1 aligns across 10 bases. The CDR3 covers 21 residues. J was trimmed by 0 bases and V by 4 bases; bases with no gene match: 16. Germline V lookup: CDR1 KGHDR, CDR2 SFDVKD. CDR3 coding DNA: TGTGCCACCAGTGAACCCGACCGACCGACAGGGGGCAAATCAACTAATGAAAAACTGTTTTTT. Protein: CATSEPDRPTGGKSTNEKLFF.